This T cell receptor (beta chain) was found in a study of beta chain features in type 1 diabetes. The V segment lost 4 bases and the J segment 1 base; nucleotides outside the gene matches: 3. Germline CDR1 and CDR2: MNHEY and SVGAGI. The CDR3 totals 15 residues. Expressed TCRB transcripts were sequenced because the entire RNA isolate underwent reverse transcription. Clones were read by immunoSEQ multiplex PCR, and TCRdb kept only the in-frame ones, dropping some. The data contain 38,000 or so clones, 64% of them singletons. Material for sequencing was Tregs from blood. The chain couples TRBV6-5 to TRBJ2-7, with TRBD2 matching 11 bases. The sequence derives from a woman in her thirties in good health. CDR3 coding DNA: TGTGCCAGCAGTTCACTAGCGGGAGCATCCTACGAGCAGTACTTC. As protein: CASSSLAGASYEQYF.